The 5 T cell receptor beta chains reported below all come from one sample, sequenced in a study of PD-L1 blockade in urothelial cancer. The time point denotes: pretreatment peripheral blood. Using immunoSEQ multiplex PCR, the repertoire was profiled, and TCRdb retains in-frame clones only, with some absent. The sample shows 70,000 or so clones, roughly 90% of them seen only once. Sequenced material: PBMCs, taken around atezolizumab (anti-PD-L1) treatment. The receptors were sampled from a man between 65 and 85 years old with urothelial cancer.

The chain couples TRBV2 to TRBJ2-2, with TRBD1 matching over 9 bases. CDR1 is SNHLY, CDR2 FYNNEI, per germline. The CDR3 length is 15 residues. J lost 4 bases, V lost 8 bases, and 8 bases had no gene match. CDR3 DNA: TGTGCCAGCTCCGTGGACAGGGGAGGCACCGGGGAGCTGTTTTTT. Translating it yields CASSVDRGGTGELFF.

V and J are TRBV25-1 and TRBJ1-1, with D possibly matching TRBD1 (5 bases). The germline V gene has CDR1 MGHDK and CDR2 SYGVNS. There are 15 residues in the CDR3. The germline V and J ends were trimmed by 2 bases and 0 bases, with 10 bases remaining between them. DNA of the CDR3: TGTGCCAGCAGTGAAAGGAAGGACATGAACACTGAAGCTTTCTTT. Protein product: CASSERKDMNTEAFF.

This rearrangement joins TRBV28 to TRBJ2-7, with TRBD2 matching over 10 bases. CDR3 length equals 17 residues. Trimming took 2 bases from V and 7 from J; bases not matched to a gene: 14. Germline V gene data show CDR1 as MDHEN and CDR2 as SYDVKM. DNA of the CDR3: TGTGCCAGCAGTTTACCCCCACTAGCGGGATCTTTTGGGGAGCAGTACTTC. Translation: CASSLPPLAGSFGEQYF.

The chain links TRBV11-2 to TRBJ2-7; TRBD2 matches 9 bases. The CDR3 totals 18 residues. Germline V gene data show CDR1 as SGHAT and CDR2 as FQNNGV. V trimming: 1 base; J trimming: 1 base; junction bases outside the gene matches: 11. The CDR3 sequence is CASSLAAEGSGSSYEQYF. CDR3 DNA: TGTGCCAGCAGCTTAGCCGCCGAGGGTAGCGGGAGTTCCTACGAGCAGTACTTC.

The rearrangement joins TRBV11-2 to TRBJ2-2; 9 positions match TRBD1. V trimming: 3 bases; J trimming: 5 bases; junction bases outside the gene matches: 4. The CDR3 sequence is 15 residues long. The germline V gene encodes CDR1 SGHAT and CDR2 FQNNGV. Here the CDR3 reads CASSFDRGETGELFF. CDR3 nucleotides: TGTGCCAGCAGCTTTGACAGGGGGGAGACCGGGGAGCTGTTTTTT. Drawing the rest from reference TRBV11-2 and TRBJ2-2, the complete variable domain is EAGVAQSPRYKIIEKRQSVAFWCNPISGHATLYWYQQILGQGPKLLIQFQNNGVVDDSQLPKDRFSAERLKGVDSTLKIQPAKLEDSAVYLCASSFDRGETGELFFGEGSRLTVL.